This T cell receptor (beta chain) came from a study of T cell responses to AZD1222 COVID-19 vaccine. Study-wide context: Pooling was applied to second doses at about 4 or about 12 weeks. Broader study findings: Distributed over spike, vaccine-associated CD4 TCRs predominated at 160-218 and 743-854. Variant regions that are unmutated are reportedly the target of nearly half of spike-specific TCRs. Among the donors, most were white British and more were female, and clonal diversity was possibly underestimated.

Note on this clone: Its antigen is still unknown.

Libraries were prepared by immunoSEQ multiplex PCR; TCRdb keeps only in-frame clonotypes and omits some of them. The sample records 120,000 or so clones, 80% to 90% being singletons. The germline V gene has CDR1 SNHLY and CDR2 FYNNEI. J lost 3 bases, V lost 1 base, and 0 bases had no gene match. The CDR3 is 14 amino acids. The chain joins TRBV2 to TRBJ2-5, with 9 bases lining up with TRBD1. The sequencing used peripheral blood, collected on day 0 of AZD1222 vaccination. This TCR was recovered from an adult in good health. The CDR3 spells CASSEGDREETQYF. The CDR3 DNA follows: TGTGCCAGCAGTGAAGGGGACAGGGAAGAGACCCAGTACTTC. The full variable domain, in which reference TRBV2 and TRBJ2-5 provide the parts outside the CDR3, is EPEVTQTPSHQVTQMGQEVILRCVPISNHLYFYWYRQILGQKVEFLVSFYNNEISEKSEIFDDQFSVERPDGSNFTLKIRSTKLEDSAMYFCASSEGDREETQYFGPGTRLLVL.